Detailed here is one TCR beta chain. It has no known antigen specificity. No base quality values were provided; no much bigger clone lies one nucleotide off. Receptor libraries were prepared by the immunoSEQ multiplex PCR assay. For the multiplex PCR, a mixture combining 60 forward primers for TCR Vbeta segments and 13 reverse primers for TCR Jbeta segments was used. Amplification of the CDR3 region of rearranged TCR beta genes was performed with a multiplex PCR assay on genomic DNA. The amplified TCR beta libraries were sequenced on the Illumina HiSeq System as 87-base-pair reads. In the authors' own workflow: In a later analysis, about 80 million unique TCR beta chains were counted across the 690 or so repertoires, and roughly 9.9 million of these chains were shared by at least two donors. A nearest-neighbor algorithm error-corrected the raw reads and collapsed the reads into unique sequences, merging closely related sequences to remove PCR and sequencing errors. CDR3 sequences were aligned to IMGT reference sequences to assign V, D and J gene segments. For a sequence to be retained, at least a six-nucleotide match to both a V gene segment and a J gene segment was required. A rearrangement was called productive if the CDR3 had no stop codons and remained in frame with V and J, and every other rearrangement was called non-productive. CDR3 was defined by IMGT convention, running from the second conserved V-encoded cysteine to the conserved J-encoded phenylalanine. In an earlier analysis of more than 550 of the donors, sequences lacking an unambiguous match to a single V gene segment were excluded. In an earlier analysis of roughly 500 of the donors, V segments were called functional above 56.7% productive rearrangements and were called segregating when the between-donor standard deviation exceeded 5%. A statistical classification framework was built for diagnosing cytomegalovirus status from the catalog of TCR beta chain sequences. In a later analysis, TCR nucleotide sequences were compared against IMGT/GENE-DB human TR gene sequences so that V and J genes could be assigned. Using the TCRdist pipeline, a later analysis assigned CDR3 sequences along with most-parsimonious VDJ recombination scenarios. In a later analysis, each TCR beta chain was defined by its CDR3 amino acid sequence together with its V-gene family, and reads lacking a unique V-gene family were excluded. To address suspected cross-contamination and a sequencing artifact, a later analysis removed over 500 highly shared, low-generation-probability nucleotide sequences. In a later analysis, a clonal expansion index for each public chain was calculated from normalized within-repertoire ranks of inferred template counts. Generation probabilities in a later analysis came from a VDJ recombination model fitted to out-of-frame rearrangements, and those results were checked against IGoR. In a later analysis, TCR-TCR, TCR-HLA and TCR-CMV co-occurrence was scored with hypergeometric tests, and a repertoire-size bias correction was applied to TCR pairs. A later analysis estimated false discovery rates by permuting HLA or CMV assignments 20 times. In a later analysis, co-occurring TCRs were grouped using DBSCAN, with TCRdist sequence similarity added in when clustering inside HLA-allele-positive subsets. For co-occurrence clustering, repertoires with fewer than 30,000 or more than 120,000 public chains were excluded, along with roughly five repertoires with anomalous nucleotide sharing. TCRdb re-hosts the immuneACCESS table, in-frame sequences only. Its copies lack some clones; in the studies checked, an unresolved V gene accounts for under half of them, and the cause for the rest is not known. The DNA gave D and trimming, while V, J and clone size come from that table. This sample lists 150,000 to 200,000 clones; roughly 79% were detected once. The ten largest make up 1.5% to 2% of the sample.

The data were taken from a study of cytomegalovirus exposure and HLA in healthy donors (dated by TCRdb to 2016 to 2017). Notes on the research overall: An earlier analysis of some 600 of the donors reported approximately 280 Gb of sequence data and roughly 120 million unique TCR beta sequences obtained from some 200 million T cells. An early release covering roughly 600 HLA-typed donors comprised approximately 300 gigabases of sequencing data and about 90 million unique TCR sequences. Of the 300 to 400 genotyped donors, around 81% fell in the genetic ancestry cluster associated with self-reported Caucasian donors. The study was designed to test whether signatures of past pathogen exposure could be identified by cataloging public T cell receptors. Using immunosequencing, the study profiled T cell repertoires from some 670 subjects and related those repertoires to cytomegalovirus serostatus. Along with the roughly 700-subject first cohort, a separate validation cohort of over 90 different subjects was used. High-throughput TCR immunosequencing, statistical association of individual TCRs with disease status, and machine learning were combined to predict cytomegalovirus infection status. To study patterns of TCR occurrence, a later analysis re-analyzed previously published TCR beta repertoires from hundreds of donors and added high-resolution HLA genotyping. Rather than drawing on any new phenotypic data, the later analysis identified candidate immune exposures from TCR beta sequences and the way those sequences occurred across donors. In an earlier analysis of 587 of the donors, high-throughput TCR beta sequencing was used to judge whether each TCR beta V gene segment behaved as functional or pseudogenic. Alongside the repertoire data, information on donor age, sex, ethnicity and CMV serostatus was compiled. In a later genetic analysis, genome-wide SNP genotypes for about 55% of the 666 donors were used, and that subset was treated as a discovery cohort. Every discovery cohort repertoire had been produced on one sequencing platform. HLA typing covered class I and class II loci at four-digit resolution. The number of typed donors differed by locus: about 629-630 for A, B, C, DRB1 and DQB1; approximately 520 for DQA1; around 610 for DPA1; and about 470 for DPB1. About five DR-DQ haplotypes were treated as single units for association and clustering because of strong linkage in the cohort. Among almost 400 genotyped donors of the cohort, an average of around 240,000 unique TCR beta nucleotide sequences were sequenced per donor, roughly a sixth of them non-productive.

The cohort was made up of 666 healthy bone marrow donors. Cohort members were all nominally healthy when sampled, although unrecorded immune exposures were likely present. The donor tested CMV seronegative, placing the donor among the 352 seronegative members of the cohort. A peripheral blood sample was provided by each donor, and peripheral blood mononuclear cells were used for TCR beta sequencing. Genomic DNA extraction from the blood cell samples was performed with the Qiagen DNeasy Blood Extraction Kit. The germline V and J ends show losses of 0 bases and 1 base respectively, and no gene match explains 3 bases of the junction. The germline V gene provides CDR1 SGDLS and CDR2 YYNGEE. The CDR3 covers 15 residues, taking in both the cysteine and the phenylalanine. Of all the DNA, just the CDR3 is kept, 45 bases in frame from base 1. General study outcomes and caveats: At a false discovery rate of 0.05, a later analysis linked about 17,000 TCR beta sequences to specific HLA alleles. A later analysis found that TCR association rates varied across HLA loci, with DRB1 alleles showing the most associated TCRs and HLA-C alleles the fewest. Across donors, most TCR sequences were observed very rarely, whereas some public TCRs were present in many individuals. Because counts were too low, some 16 rarely observed V segments, including chromosome 9 orphons, were excluded from the earlier analysis of several hundred of the donors. Presence/absence analyses assumed roughly uniform sequencing depth across donors, an assumption that may not hold. This cohort had only TCR beta chains sequenced, and the lack of alpha or paired-chain data limited which features could be detected. According to a later analysis, parvovirus B19, influenza, CMV and Epstein-Barr virus appeared linked to several top co-occurrence clusters. Compared with equally common non-associated chains, HLA-associated TCR beta chains in a later analysis were more clonally expanded and had lower generation probabilities. Linkage disequilibrium might explain the correlated functional status among segregating V segments, but an unknown experimental factor could not be ruled out. A later genetic analysis reported fewer N-insertions in productive TCRs among donors in an Asian-associated ancestry cluster than the roughly 700-donor mean. Strong co-occurrence of HLA alleles, especially DR and DQ, made assigning TCR associations to individual alleles difficult. According to the authors, the approach could potentially be generalized to other disease states and immunological phenotypes. Because HLA typing was unavailable for some donors at each locus, only the typed subset was used in association tests. The classifier was reported to diagnose cytomegalovirus status with high specificity and sensitivity in both the original cohort and the validation cohort. The sequencing pipeline was judged likely to have produced a cluster of highly shared sequence variants as a technical artifact. The study listed 150 to 200 TCR beta chains as associated with cytomegalovirus. Broadly in line with IMGT annotations, most TCR beta V segments showed up in productive rearrangements about 87% or about 30% of the time in an earlier analysis of under 700 of the donors. A further reported finding was that TCR beta sequences accurately predicted the HLA-A and HLA-B alleles for most subjects in the first cohort. According to a later analysis, most CMV-associated TCR beta chains appeared to be HLA-restricted, and the HLA associations seemed to be driven largely by CMV exposure. In a later genetic analysis, a missense DCLRE1C variant was associated with V-gene and J-gene trimming of TCR beta chains, and the association was replicated in an independent cohort. Three of the identified cytomegalovirus-associated TCR beta chains were confirmed in vitro to be specific for cytomegalovirus antigens. Some IMGT-functional V segments, including TRBV6-2 and TRBV6-3, could not be told apart with the 87-base-pair reads, so those segments were excluded. For the cohort, immune exposure information was limited to CMV serostatus.

This sequence originates from a young man in good health and CMV-seronegative. Sequencing input: PBMCs. The chain joins TRBV9 to TRBJ1-1; the junction holds 7 bases that match TRBD1. Here the CDR3 is given as CASSVGTGKNTEAFF. The DNA reads as follows: TGTGCCAGCAGCGTAGGGACAGGCAAGAACACTGAAGCTTTCTTT.